The following is a T cell receptor beta chain sequence with its context. Antigen unknown. Synthesis of TCR cDNA relied on 5'RACE template switching, which attached a universal primer site and UMIs. One entry per CDR3 protein, called by TCRdb with MiXCR from the 5' RACE reads. The profile shows about 550,000 distinct CDR3 sequences, about a fifth of them singletons. The data were taken from a study of T cells after yellow fever vaccination. Study results and caveats: At approximately 95% for CD4 and just over 85% for CD8, most primary-vaccination clones showed up again after the booster.

V was pared by 7 bases and J by 3 bases, with 12 bases of the junction left unmatched. This CDR3 has 15 residues. CDR1 MDHEN and CDR2 SYDVKM come from the germline V gene. V and J are TRBV28 and TRBJ2-7; 7 bases agree with TRBD2. This TCR derives from a man in his thirties or forties who received the YFV17D yellow fever vaccine. The sequenced sample was PBMCs, obtained 15 days after the yellow fever booster vaccination. The CDR3 DNA sequence: TGTGCCAGCATCACGGGACTCGGCGGGAGCTACGAGCAGTACTTC. It codes for CASITGLGGSYEQYF.